This TCR beta chain was sequenced in a study of blood T cell repertoires in COVID-19. CDR3 length: 14 residues. V was clipped by 4 bases and J by 8 bases; unmatched bases: 5. The germline CDR1 and CDR2 sequences are LNHDA and SQIVND (reference sequence). This table comes from immunoSEQ multiplex PCR, and its TCRdb copy is limited to in-frame clones, with some not included. The sample has some 150,000 clones, 80% to 90% seen once; the top ten hold approximately 2.3%. The clonotype was recovered from a woman aged 70 to 79 with acute or convalescent COVID-19. V gene TRBV19 combines with J gene TRBJ1-4, with 9 bases matching TRBD1. The sample was peripheral blood. CDR3 sequence (DNA): TGTGCCAGTAGTAAGGGACAGGGCAAAGAAAAACTGTTTTTT. Its translation: CASSKGQGKEKLFF.